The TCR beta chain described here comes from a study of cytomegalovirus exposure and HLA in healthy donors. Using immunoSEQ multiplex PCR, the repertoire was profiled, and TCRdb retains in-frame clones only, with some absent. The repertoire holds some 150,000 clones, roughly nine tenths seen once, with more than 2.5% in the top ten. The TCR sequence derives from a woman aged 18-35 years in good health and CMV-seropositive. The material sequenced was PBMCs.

CDR3 sequence (DNA): TGTGCAGCGGGGGGCGAGCAGTACTTC. It translates to CAAGGEQYF. The V call is TRBV28, the J call TRBJ2-7, with TRBD2 identical over 9 bases. The CDR3 has 9 residues. The germline CDR1 and CDR2 sequences are MDHEN and SYDVKM.